This entry is about one TCR beta chain. The germline V gene encodes CDR1 LGHNA and CDR2 YSLEER. The CDR3 extends over 17 amino acids. With 0 bases clipped from V and 5 bases from J, the junction kept 9 bases outside the gene matches. These data originate in a study of shared T cell receptors in the human thymus. The method was immunoSEQ multiplex PCR; TCRdb's version includes in-frame clones alone and lacks a portion of them. The table includes roughly 660,000 clones, roughly 90% detected once. The sample also formed part of further work on human thymus T cells. That study reports: Having surgery to correct congenital heart defects, healthy Finnish infants acted as the donors. Thymic and blood repertoires appeared to carry a bias in their V and J gene usage. Highly overlapping thymic repertoires in unrelated individuals were reported by related research.

The origin of this receptor is a boy younger than two with a congenital heart defect. Input material: thymocytes. The rearrangement links TRBV4-3 to TRBJ2-2, with 7 bases identical to TRBD1. CDR3 nucleotides: TGCGCCAGCAGCCAAGATGCTTTGAGGGGGCGAACCGGGGAGCTGTTTTTT. It is translated as CASSQDALRGRTGELFF.